The 15 T cell receptor beta chains below come from one sample, sequenced in a study of T cells in Graves' hyperthyroidism and ophthalmopathy. RNA transcripts provided the source from which TCR beta CDR3 regions were amplified. First-round RT-PCR of the TCR CDR3 relied on the HTBI primer set. MiXCR was run by TCRdb on the multiplex PCR reads, yielding one entry per CDR3 protein. The data show about 270,000 distinct CDR3 sequences, with around 25% seen just once and roughly a third held by the top ten. Sequencing input: blood. The receptors stem from a woman aged 40 to 49 with Graves' ophthalmopathy.

This clonotype was found many times. Its ends do not fully match the called genes, so a read error is possible. The chain couples TRBV7-8 to TRBJ2-2; weak D call: TRBD2 (7 bases). The germline gives CDR1 SGHVS, CDR2 FQNEAQ. The CDR3 is made up of 17 amino acids. CDR3 loop: CASRLLGPAKRGGEPFF. The CDR3 nucleotides read TGTGCCAGCAGATTACTTGGTCCGGCTAAGAGGGGGGGGGAGCCGTTTTTT.

The sample holds many counts of this clonotype. The chain uses TRBV5-1 and TRBJ2-7; 11 nucleotides align to TRBD2. Germline V gene data show CDR1 as SGHRS and CDR2 as YFSETQ. The CDR3 extends over 16 amino acids. V dropped 4 bases and J dropped 2; count of bases not matched to a gene: 8. Here the CDR3 reads CASSPELAGDPYEQYF. The CDR3 DNA reads as TGCGCCAGCAGCCCCGAACTAGCGGGAGATCCCTACGAGCAGTACTTC. The full variable domain, rest sourced from reference TRBV5-1 and TRBJ2-7, is KAGVTQTPRYLIKTRGQQVTLSCSPISGHRSVSWYQQTPGQGLQFLFEYFSETQRNKGNFPGRFSGRQFSNSRSEMNVSTLELGDSALYLCASSPELAGDPYEQYFGPGTRLTVT.

The sample holds many counts of this clonotype. V and J are TRBV6-5 and TRBJ2-7; 8 nucleotides line up with TRBD2. V lost 0 bases and J lost 3; bases outside the gene matches: 10. The CDR3 extends over 17 amino acids. Germline assignment: CDR1 MNHEY and CDR2 SVGAGI. The CDR3 region is CASSYSMGLAGVYEQYF. CDR3 DNA: TGTGCCAGCAGTTACTCGATGGGTCTAGCGGGTGTCTACGAGCAGTACTTC.

This clonotype was seen repeatedly, ten times or more. J is TRBJ2-6 and V is TRBV28; TRBD2 aligns across 9 bases. Germline-derived CDR1 and CDR2 are MDHEN and SYDVKM. The V and J ends lost 4 bases and 0 bases, in that order; junction bases with no gene match: 7. CDR3 length equals 18 residues. The DNA for the CDR3 is TGTGCCAGCAGTTCCCGTAGCGGGAGAGGCTCTGGGGCCAACGTCCTGACTTTC. Residues: CASSSRSGRGSGANVLTF.

The chain joins TRBV12-3 or TRBV12-4 to TRBJ1-2, with D possibly TRBD1 on 5 matching bases. The V end was cut by 5 bases, the J end by 0 bases, with 13 bases between. The CDR3 contains 15 residues. CDR3 protein: CASSVGRGANYGYTF. CDR3 DNA sequence: TGTGCCAGCAGTGTTGGACGGGGCGCTAACTATGGCTACACCTTC.

This clonotype came up many times. This chain connects TRBV12-3 or TRBV12-4 to TRBJ2-5; the match to TRBD1 covers 9 bases. The trim removed 5 bases at V and 4 bases at J, leaving 2 bases unmatched. The CDR3 has 13 residues. The CDR3 sequence is CASSDRGIETQYF. CDR3 nucleotides: TGTGCCAGCAGTGACAGGGGGATAGAGACCCAGTACTTC.

This clonotype was counted only a few times. The J gene is TRBJ2-7, the V gene TRBV7-8; D remains ambiguous. CDR1 is SGHVS, CDR2 FQNEAQ, per germline. Trimming removed 1 base at V and 0 bases at J, with 10 bases between. The CDR3 is 15 amino acids. The CDR3 DNA reads TGTGCCAGCAGCTTAGGTTCGCGAAACTCCTACGAGCAGTACTTC. This gives the protein CASSLGSRNSYEQYF.

This chain joins TRBV30 and TRBJ2-2; the match to TRBD2 covers 13 bases. The CDR3 is 14 amino acids. CDR1 GTSNPN and CDR2 SVGIG come from the germline V gene (reference sequence). With 8 bases clipped from V and 3 bases from J, the junction kept 3 bases outside the gene matches. This CDR3 is CARTSGRDTGELFF. DNA of the CDR3: TGTGCCCGAACTAGCGGGAGGGACACCGGGGAGCTGTTTTTT.

This clonotype has ten or more counts. The chain has TRBV6-1 and TRBJ1-5, with a weak D call TRBD1 (6 bases). Trimming took off 6 bases at V and 3 bases at J, with 15 bases between the two ends. CDR3 length: 15 residues. Per germline, CDR1 MNHNS and CDR2 SASEGT. The CDR3 protein is CASRRNTGPNQPQHF. The CDR3 bases are TGTGCCAGCAGGAGAAACACAGGGCCCAATCAGCCCCAGCATTTT.

J is TRBJ2-5 and V is TRBV28, with D possibly being TRBD1 (5 bases). The germline V gene has CDR1 MDHEN and CDR2 SYDVKM. The CDR3 totals 17 residues. Trimming took off 6 bases at V and 7 bases at J, with 27 bases between the two ends. In DNA form, the CDR3 reads TGTGCCAGCAGCCCTCCTCAGGGAAACCTCGTTCCCGTGACCCAGTACTTC. This translates into CASSPPQGNLVPVTQYF.

CDR3 in DNA: TGTGCACTAATGGAATATGGCTACACCTTC. This encodes CALMEYGYTF. The rearrangement uses TRBV30 and TRBJ1-2; D gene unclear. The germline V gene has CDR1 GTSNPN and CDR2 SVGIG (reference sequence). The CDR3 is 10 residues long.

In its sample, this clonotype was seen many times. The rearrangement links TRBV6-2 or TRBV6-3 to TRBJ2-7; D is undetermined. This CDR3 spans 14 amino acids. CDR1 is MNHEY and CDR2 is SVGEGT in the germline V gene. V lost 4 bases to trimming and J lost 6 bases, with 16 bases between them. CDR3 nucleotide sequence: TGTGCCAGCAGTTTCGTGCAACCCCGCGTCGAGCAGTACTTC. Translated: CASSFVQPRVEQYF.

The chain is built from TRBV7-8 and TRBJ2-7; D is tentatively TRBD1 or TRBD2 (6 bases each). This CDR3 contains 15 residues. V lost 0 bases and J lost 6, with 15 bases in between. Germline V gene lookup returns CDR1 SGHVS and CDR2 FQNEAQ. The CDR3 sequence: CASSLAYGGWGEQYF. CDR3 bases: TGTGCCAGCAGCTTAGCGTACGGGGGCTGGGGCGAGCAGTACTTC.

Ten or more counts support this clonotype. The chain employs TRBV4-1 and TRBJ2-7, with D unclear. Germline assignment: CDR1 MGHRA and CDR2 YSYEKL. The CDR3 length is 13 residues. Trimming removed 1 base from V and 5 bases from J, with 9 bases in between. The CDR3 spells CASSQVASHEQYF. DNA of the CDR3: TGCGCCAGCAGCCAAGTCGCTTCGCACGAGCAGTACTTC.

This clonotype was observed many times. This rearrangement joins TRBV4-2 to TRBJ2-7; TRBD2 matches 10 bases. The trim removed 3 bases at V and 2 bases at J, leaving 10 bases unmatched. This CDR3 contains 17 residues. Germline V gene lookup returns CDR1 LGHNA and CDR2 YNFKEQ. CDR3 sequence: CASSQNIGLAAAYEQYF. CDR3 coding DNA: TGTGCCAGCAGCCAGAATATCGGACTAGCGGCGGCCTACGAGCAGTACTTC.